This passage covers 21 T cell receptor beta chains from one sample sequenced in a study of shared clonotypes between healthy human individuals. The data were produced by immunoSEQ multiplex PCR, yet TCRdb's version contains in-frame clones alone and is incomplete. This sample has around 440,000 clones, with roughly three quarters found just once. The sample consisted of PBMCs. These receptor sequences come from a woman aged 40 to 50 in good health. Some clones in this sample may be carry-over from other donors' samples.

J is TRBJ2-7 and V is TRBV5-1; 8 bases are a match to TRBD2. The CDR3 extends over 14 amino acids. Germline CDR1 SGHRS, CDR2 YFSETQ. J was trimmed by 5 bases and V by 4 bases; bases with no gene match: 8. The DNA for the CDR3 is TGCGCCAGCAGCCGGGGGGGACTGGAGGACGAGCAGTACTTC. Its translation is CASSRGGLEDEQYF.

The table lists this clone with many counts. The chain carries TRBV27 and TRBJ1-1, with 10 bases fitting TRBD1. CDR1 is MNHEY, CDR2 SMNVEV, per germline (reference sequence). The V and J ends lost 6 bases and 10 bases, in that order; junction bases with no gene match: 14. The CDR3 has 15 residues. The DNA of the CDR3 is TGTGCCAGCAGGATACTTGACAGGGGGCAATCTGTAGCTTTCTTT. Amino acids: CASRILDRGQSVAFF.

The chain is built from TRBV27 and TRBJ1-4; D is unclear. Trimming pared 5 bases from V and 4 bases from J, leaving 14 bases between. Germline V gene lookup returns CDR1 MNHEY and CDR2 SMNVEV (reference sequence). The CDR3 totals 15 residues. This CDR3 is CASSPLSGGNEKLFF. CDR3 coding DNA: TGTGCCAGCAGTCCACTCTCCGGAGGTAATGAAAAACTGTTTTTT.

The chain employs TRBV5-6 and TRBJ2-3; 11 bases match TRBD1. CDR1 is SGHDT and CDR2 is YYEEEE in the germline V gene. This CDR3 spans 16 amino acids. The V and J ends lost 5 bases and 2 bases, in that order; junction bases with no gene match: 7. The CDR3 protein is CASSSGTGGFTDTQYF. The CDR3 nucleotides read TGTGCCAGCAGTTCCGGGACAGGGGGTTTCACAGATACGCAGTATTTT. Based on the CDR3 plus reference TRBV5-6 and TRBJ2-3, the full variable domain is DAGVTQSPTHLIKTRGQQVTLRCSPKSGHDTVSWYQQALGQGPQFIFQYYEEEERQRGNFPDRFSGHQFPNYSSELNVNALLLGDSALYLCASSSGTGGFTDTQYFGPGTRLTVL.

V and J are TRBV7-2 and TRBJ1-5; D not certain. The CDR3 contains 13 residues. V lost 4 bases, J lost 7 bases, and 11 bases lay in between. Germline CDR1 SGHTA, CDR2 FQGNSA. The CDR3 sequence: CASSSNLYQPQHF. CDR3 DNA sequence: TGTGCCAGCAGCTCCAATCTATACCAGCCCCAGCATTTT.

The CDR3 DNA sequence: TGCGCCAGCAGCCAAGATGGGGGCAAAGGGCAGCCCCAGCATTTT. Residues: CASSQDGGKGQPQHF. The chain employs TRBV4-3 and TRBJ1-5; maybe TRBD1 (6 bases). Trimming removed 0 bases at V and 7 bases at J, with 13 bases between. Germline values: CDR1 LGHNA, CDR2 YSLEER. The CDR3 is 15 amino acids.

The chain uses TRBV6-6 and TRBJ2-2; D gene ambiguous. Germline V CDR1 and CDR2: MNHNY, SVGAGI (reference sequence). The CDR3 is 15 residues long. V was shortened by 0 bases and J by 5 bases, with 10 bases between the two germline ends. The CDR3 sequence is CASSYSFRSTGELFF. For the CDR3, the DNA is TGTGCCAGCAGTTACTCGTTTAGATCTACCGGGGAGCTGTTTTTT.

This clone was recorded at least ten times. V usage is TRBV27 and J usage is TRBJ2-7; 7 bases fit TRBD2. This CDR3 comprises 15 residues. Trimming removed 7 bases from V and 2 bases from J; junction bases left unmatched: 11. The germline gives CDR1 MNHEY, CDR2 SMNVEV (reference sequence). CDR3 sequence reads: CASIRHGAGAYEQYF. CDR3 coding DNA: TGTGCCAGCATCCGGCATGGGGCGGGAGCCTACGAGCAGTACTTC.

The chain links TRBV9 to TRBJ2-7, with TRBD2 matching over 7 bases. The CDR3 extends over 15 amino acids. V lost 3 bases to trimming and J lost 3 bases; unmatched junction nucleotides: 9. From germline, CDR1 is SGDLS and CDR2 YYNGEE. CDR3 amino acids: CASSAGLAENYEQYF. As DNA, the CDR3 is TGTGCCAGCAGCGCCGGCCTAGCGGAGAACTACGAGCAGTACTTC.

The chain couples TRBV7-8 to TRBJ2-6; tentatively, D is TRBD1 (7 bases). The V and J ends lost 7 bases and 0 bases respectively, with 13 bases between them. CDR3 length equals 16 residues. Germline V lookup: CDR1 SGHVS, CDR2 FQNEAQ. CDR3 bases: TGTGCCAGCACCCAGGGGGGTTTCTCTGGGGCCAACGTCCTGACTTTC. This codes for CASTQGGFSGANVLTF.

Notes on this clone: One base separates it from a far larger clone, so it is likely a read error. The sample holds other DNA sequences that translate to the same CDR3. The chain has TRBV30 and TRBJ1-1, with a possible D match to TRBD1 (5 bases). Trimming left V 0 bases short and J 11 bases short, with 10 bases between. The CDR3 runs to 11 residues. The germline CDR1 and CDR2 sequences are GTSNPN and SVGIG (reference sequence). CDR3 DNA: TGTGCCTGGAGTGTACACGGGGCCGCTTTCTTT. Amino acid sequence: CAWSVHGAAFF.

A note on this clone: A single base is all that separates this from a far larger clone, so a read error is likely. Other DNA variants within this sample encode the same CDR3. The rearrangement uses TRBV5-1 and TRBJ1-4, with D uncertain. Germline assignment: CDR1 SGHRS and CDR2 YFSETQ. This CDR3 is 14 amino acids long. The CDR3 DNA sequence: TGCGCCAGCAGCTTGGCGGGCCAGAATGAAAAACTGTTCTTT. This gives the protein CASSLAGQNEKLFF.

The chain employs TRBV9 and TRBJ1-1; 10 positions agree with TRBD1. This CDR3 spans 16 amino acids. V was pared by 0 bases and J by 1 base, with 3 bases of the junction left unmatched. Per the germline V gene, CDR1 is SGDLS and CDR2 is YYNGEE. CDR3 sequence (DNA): TGTGCCAGCAGCGTAGGGGACAGGGGCGCGAACACTGAAGCTTTCTTT. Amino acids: CASSVGDRGANTEAFF.

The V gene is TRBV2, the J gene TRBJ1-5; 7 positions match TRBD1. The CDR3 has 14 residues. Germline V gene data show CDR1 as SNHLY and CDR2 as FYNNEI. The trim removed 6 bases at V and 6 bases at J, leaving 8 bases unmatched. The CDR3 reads CASRQGGNGQPQHF. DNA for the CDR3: TGTGCCAGCAGGCAAGGGGGCAACGGTCAGCCCCAGCATTTT.

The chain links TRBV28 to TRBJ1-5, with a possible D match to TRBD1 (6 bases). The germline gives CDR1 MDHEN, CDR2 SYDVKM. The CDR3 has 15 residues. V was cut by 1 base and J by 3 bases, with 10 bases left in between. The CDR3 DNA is TGTGCCAGCAGTTTATCAGGGGCCTACAATCAGCCCCAGCATTTT. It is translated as CASSLSGAYNQPQHF.

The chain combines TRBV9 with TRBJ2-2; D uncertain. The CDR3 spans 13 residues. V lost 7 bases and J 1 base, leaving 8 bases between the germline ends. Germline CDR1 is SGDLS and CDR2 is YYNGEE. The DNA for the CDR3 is TGTGCCAGCCAGGAAGGGAACACCGGGGAGCTGTTTTTT. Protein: CASQEGNTGELFF.

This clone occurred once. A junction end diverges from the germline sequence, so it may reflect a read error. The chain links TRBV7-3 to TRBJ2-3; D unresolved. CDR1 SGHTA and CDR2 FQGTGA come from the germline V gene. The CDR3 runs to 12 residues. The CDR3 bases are TGTGCCAGCAGCTTATTCGCAGATACGCAGTGTTTT. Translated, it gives CASSLFADTQCF.

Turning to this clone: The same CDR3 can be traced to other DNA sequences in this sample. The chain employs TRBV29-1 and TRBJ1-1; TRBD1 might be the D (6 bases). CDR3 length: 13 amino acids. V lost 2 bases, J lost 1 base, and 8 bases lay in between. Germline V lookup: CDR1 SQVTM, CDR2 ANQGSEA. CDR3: CSVEWGQNTEAFF. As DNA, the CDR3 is TGCAGCGTTGAATGGGGGCAGAACACTGAAGCTTTCTTT.

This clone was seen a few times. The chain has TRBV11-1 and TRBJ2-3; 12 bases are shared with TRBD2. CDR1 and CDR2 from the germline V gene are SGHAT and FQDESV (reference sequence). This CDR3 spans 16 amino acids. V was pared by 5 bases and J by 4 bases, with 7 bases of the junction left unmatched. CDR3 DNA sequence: TGTGCCAGCAGCCCAGGGGGACTAGCGGGTTCAGATACGCAGTATTTT. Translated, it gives CASSPGGLAGSDTQYF.

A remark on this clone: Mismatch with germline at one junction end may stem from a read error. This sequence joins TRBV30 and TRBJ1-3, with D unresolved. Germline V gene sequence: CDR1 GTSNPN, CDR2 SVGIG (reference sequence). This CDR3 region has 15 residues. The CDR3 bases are TGTGCCTGGAGTTACCCGAGGGTAGCTGGACACACCATATATTTT. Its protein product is CAWSYPRVAGHTIYF. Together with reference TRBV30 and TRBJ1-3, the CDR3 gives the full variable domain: SQTIHQWPATLVQPVGSPLSLECTVEGTSNPNLYWYRQAAGRGLQLLFYSVGIGQISSEVPQNLSASRPQDRQFILSSKKLLLSDSGFYLCAWSYPRVAGHTIYFGEGSWLTVV.

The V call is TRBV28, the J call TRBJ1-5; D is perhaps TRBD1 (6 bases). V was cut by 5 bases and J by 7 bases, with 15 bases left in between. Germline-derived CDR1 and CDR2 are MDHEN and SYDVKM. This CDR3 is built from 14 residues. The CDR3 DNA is TGTGCCAGCAGTCCCGCAGGGGATCGACAGCCCCAGCATTTT. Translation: CASSPAGDRQPQHF.